These 26 T cell receptor beta chains came from one sample sequenced in a study of T cell repertoires and Cas9 in healthy adults. Using immunoSEQ multiplex PCR, the repertoire was profiled, and TCRdb retains in-frame clones only, with some absent. The table shows 20,000 to 25,000 clones, with about 90% occurring only once. Source material: CD4+ effector T cells (CD127+, CD25-, CD137-, CD154-) from PBMCs; culture status not recorded. The receptor source for this set is a human donor in good health.

CDR3 DNA: TGTGCCTGGAGTAAGTACGAGCAGTACTTC. It yields the protein CAWSKYEQYF. The chain recombines TRBV30 with TRBJ2-7; D is unclear. CDR3 length equals 10 residues. In germline, CDR1 is GTSNPN, CDR2 SVGIG (reference sequence). Trimming cost V 2 bases and J 4 bases, with 3 bases left between them.

V and J are TRBV7-9 and TRBJ2-5; 7 bases fit TRBD2. Germline CDR1 is SEHNR and CDR2 is FQNEAQ (reference sequence). CDR3 length: 14 residues. V gave up 5 bases and J gave up 3 bases; unmatched junction bases: 6. The CDR3 loop reads CASSPGAGEETQYF. The CDR3 bases are TGTGCCAGCAGCCCCGGGGCGGGAGAAGAGACCCAGTACTTC.

Worth noting for this clone: One end of the junction does not line up with germline, which may come from a read error. The chain couples TRBV7-2 to TRBJ1-6; D is undetermined. Per the germline V gene, CDR1 is SGHTA and CDR2 is FQGNSA. The CDR3 extends over 15 amino acids. The CDR3 DNA reads TGTGCCAGCAGATTAGGCAGAGGAAATAATTCACCCCTCCACTTT. Its translation is CASRLGRGNNSPLHF.

This rearrangement joins TRBV9 to TRBJ2-2; 7 bases are a match to TRBD1. This CDR3 is 16 amino acids long. V was clipped by 0 bases and J by 4 bases; unmatched bases: 6. Germline V gene data show CDR1 as SGDLS and CDR2 as YYNGEE. As DNA, the CDR3 is TGTGCCAGCAGCGTAGAGGGACAGACCCCCACCGGGGAGCTGTTTTTT. It yields the protein CASSVEGQTPTGELFF. Full variable domain (remainder filled in from reference TRBV9 and TRBJ2-2): DSGVTQTPKHLITATGQRVTLRCSPRSGDLSVYWYQQSLDQGLQFLIQYYNGEERAKGNILERFSAQQFPDLHSELNLSSLELGDSALYFCASSVEGQTPTGELFFGEGSRLTVL.

This chain uses TRBV19 with TRBJ1-6; D may be TRBD1 (6 bases). Germline V gene sequence: CDR1 LNHDA, CDR2 SQIVND (reference sequence). CDR3 size: 16 residues. V was shortened by 1 base and J by 1 base, with 8 bases between the two germline ends. The CDR3 sequence is CASSIATGSYNSPLHF. As DNA, the CDR3 is TGTGCCAGTAGTATAGCGACAGGTTCCTATAATTCACCCCTCCACTTT.

The chain recombines TRBV28 with TRBJ2-5, with 14 nucleotides matching TRBD2. Germline V gene lookup returns CDR1 MDHEN and CDR2 SYDVKM. This CDR3 is 15 amino acids long. Trimming at V came to 6 bases and at J to 5 bases, leaving 5 bases not matched to a gene. The CDR3 DNA reads TGTGCCAGCAGGGCGGGGACTAGCGGGAGTGAGACCCAGTACTTC. Translation gives CASRAGTSGSETQYF.

The chain carries TRBV19 and TRBJ2-7, with D perhaps assigned TRBD1 or TRBD2 (5 bases each). V lost 4 bases to trimming and J lost 2 bases, with 12 bases between them. CDR3 length: 14 residues. The germline CDR1 and CDR2 sequences are LNHDA and SQIVND (reference sequence). CDR3 nucleotide sequence: TGTGCCAGTAGTACCCCGGGGCCTCCCTACGAGCAGTACTTC. It is translated as CASSTPGPPYEQYF.

This clone was detected once. The chain employs TRBV2 and TRBJ2-1; D tentatively fits TRBD1 or TRBD2 (5 bases each). CDR3 length: 13 residues. V was shortened by 11 bases and J by 2 bases, with 13 bases between the two germline ends. Germline CDR1 reads SNHLY; CDR2 reads FYNNEI. The CDR3 region has the DNA TGTGCCGCTGGGAGAGGGGCCTACAATGAGCAGTTCTTC. Translation gives CAAGRGAYNEQFF.

V is TRBV19 and J is TRBJ1-1; D is unresolved. V was clipped by 3 bases and J by 1 base, with 6 bases between them. The germline gives CDR1 LNHDA, CDR2 SQIVND (reference sequence). CDR3 length equals 13 residues. The CDR3 is CASSIRGNTEAFF. DNA of the CDR3: TGTGCCAGTAGTATCCGGGGGAACACTGAAGCTTTCTTT. The full variable domain, in which reference TRBV19 and TRBJ1-1 provide the parts outside the CDR3, is DGGITQSPKYLFRKEGQNVTLSCEQNLNHDAMYWYRQDPGQGLRLIYYSQIVNDFQKGDIAEGYSVSREKKESFPLTVTSAQKNPTAFYLCASSIRGNTEAFFGQGTRLTVV.

The rearrangement joins TRBV28 to TRBJ2-1, with 13 bases matching TRBD2. Germline V gene sequence: CDR1 MDHEN, CDR2 SYDVKM. V lost 6 bases to trimming and J lost 8 bases; unmatched junction nucleotides: 4. The CDR3 spans 14 residues. CDR3 DNA sequence: TGTGCCAGCAGCCCGGGACTAGCGGGGCATGAGCAGTTCTTC. Translation gives CASSPGLAGHEQFF.

This clone was observed a single time. V usage is TRBV5-1 and J usage is TRBJ2-1; 7 bases align to TRBD1. Germline CDR1 is SGHRS and CDR2 is YFSETQ. The CDR3 length is 16 residues. J gave up 10 bases and V 4 bases, and 17 bases lay outside the gene matches. The CDR3 region has the DNA TGCGCCAGCAGCGCCCCTTTAGGACAGGTCCTGAAGGAGCAGTTCTTC. This encodes CASSAPLGQVLKEQFF.

DNA of the CDR3: TGTGCCAGCTCATCAATCCAAGAGACCCAGTACTTC. This encodes CASSSIQETQYF. The chain is built from TRBV18 and TRBJ2-5; D uncertain. CDR1 KGHSH and CDR2 LQKENI come from the germline V gene. The germline V and J ends were trimmed by 5 bases and 1 base, with 5 bases remaining between them. The CDR3 sequence is 12 residues long.

V usage is TRBV7-2 and J usage is TRBJ2-1; 15 bases agree with TRBD2. The CDR3 is made up of 14 amino acids. The V gene end was trimmed by 4 bases and the J gene end by 12 bases; junction bases not matched to a gene: 4. CDR1 and CDR2 from the germline V gene are SGHTA and FQGNSA. This CDR3 is CASSSGLAGGPQFF. CDR3 sequence (DNA): TGTGCCAGCAGCTCGGGACTAGCGGGAGGCCCGCAGTTCTTC.

The genes are TRBV4-3 and TRBJ1-1, with D hard to call. Germline loops: CDR1 LGHNA, CDR2 YSLEER. V was clipped by 4 bases and J by 4 bases, with 19 bases between them. The CDR3 runs 16 residues. CDR3 amino acids: CASSPMVGHWGTEAFF. The CDR3 DNA follows: TGCGCCAGCAGCCCCATGGTTGGGCATTGGGGCACTGAAGCTTTCTTT.

V gene TRBV13 combines with J gene TRBJ2-4; the match to TRBD1 covers 8 bases. There are 15 residues in the CDR3. With V trimmed by 5 bases and J by 6 bases, 9 bases remained unmatched. Germline V gives CDR1 PRHDT, CDR2 FYEKMQ (reference sequence). CDR3 loop: CASSHPSGGTNIQYF. The CDR3 coding sequence is TGTGCCAGCAGCCACCCCTCAGGGGGCACAAACATTCAGTACTTC.

J is TRBJ1-5 and V is TRBV25-1; 7 bases are shared with TRBD1. Germline assignment: CDR1 MGHDK and CDR2 SYGVNS. The junction had 7 bases not matched to a gene; V was cut back by 6 bases and J by 5 bases. This CDR3 spans 14 amino acids. DNA for the CDR3: TGTGCCAGCAGCGGACAGGCGGGCGATCAGCCCCAGCATTTT. Amino acids: CASSGQAGDQPQHF.

The genes are TRBV28 and TRBJ1-5; a weak D match, TRBD1 (5 bases). The germline V gene encodes CDR1 MDHEN and CDR2 SYDVKM. V was shortened by 8 bases and J by 3 bases, with 14 bases between the two germline ends. This CDR3 is 14 amino acids long. CDR3 DNA sequence: TGTGCCAGCGTCCAGGGAGGGTCCAATCAGCCCCAGCATTTT. It codes for CASVQGGSNQPQHF.

The gene calls are TRBV28 and TRBJ2-7; either TRBD1 or TRBD2 may fit D (5 bases each). CDR1 MDHEN and CDR2 SYDVKM come from the germline V gene. V lost 2 bases to trimming and J lost 4 bases, with 12 bases between them. The CDR3 has 14 residues. CDR3 sequence: CASSLGTFSYEQYV. CDR3 bases: TGTGCCAGCAGTTTAGGGACGTTCTCATACGAGCAGTACGTC.

The V call is TRBV7-9, the J call TRBJ2-3; a weak D match, TRBD1 (6 bases). This CDR3 region has 17 residues. Germline V CDR1 and CDR2: SEHNR, FQNEAQ (reference sequence). The V and J ends lost 2 bases and 1 base respectively, with 16 bases between them. CDR3: CASSLIGAGDGTDTQYF. CDR3 in DNA: TGTGCCAGCAGCTTAATTGGGGCAGGGGATGGCACAGATACGCAGTATTTT.

The chain's CDR3 is CASSYGQDRSVSPLHF. The CDR3 nucleotides are TGTGCCAGCAGCTACGGACAGGACCGGAGCGTTTCACCCCTCCACTTT. This rearrangement joins TRBV5-4 to TRBJ1-6; 7 bases are shared with TRBD1. The length of the CDR3 is 16 residues. V gave up 3 bases and J gave up 9 bases; unmatched junction bases: 12. Germline V CDR1 and CDR2: SGHNT, YYREEE (reference sequence). The full variable domain, completed using reference TRBV5-4 and TRBJ1-6, is ETGVTQSPTHLIKTRGQQVTLRCSSQSGHNTVSWYQQALGQGPQFIFQYYREEENGRGNFPPRFSGLQFPNYSSELNVNALELDDSALYLCASSYGQDRSVSPLHFGNGTRLTVT.

Only one count was recorded for this clone. The chain carries TRBV14 and TRBJ2-3; D gene uncertain. The germline CDR1 and CDR2 sequences are SGHDN and FVKESK. The V end lost 4 bases, the J end lost 6 bases, and 8 bases lay between the germline ends. This CDR3 region has 12 residues. This chain's CDR3 is CASSPPGDTQYF. The CDR3, as DNA: TGTGCCAGCAGCCCCCCCGGGGATACGCAGTATTTT. The complete variable domain, with remaining parts taken from reference TRBV14 and TRBJ2-3, reads EAGVTQFPSHSVIEKGQTVTLRCDPISGHDNLYWYRRVMGKEIKFLLHFVKESKQDESGMPNNRFLAERTGGTYSTLKVQPAELEDSGVYFCASSPPGDTQYFGPGTRLTVL.

V and J are TRBV28 and TRBJ1-3, with a weak D call TRBD1 (6 bases). The CDR3 sequence is 15 residues long. Germline assignment: CDR1 MDHEN and CDR2 SYDVKM. V lost 8 bases, J lost 8 bases, and 22 bases lay in between. The CDR3 here is CASRRPGHPYDTIYF. CDR3 nucleotide sequence: TGTGCCAGCCGCCGCCCGGGACACCCTTATGACACCATATATTTT.

The chain links TRBV19 to TRBJ1-3, with TRBD1 as a possible D gene (5 bases). Germline V CDR1 and CDR2: LNHDA, SQIVND (reference sequence). This CDR3 has 17 residues. Trimming removed 1 base from V and 2 bases from J, with 15 bases in between. CDR3 protein: CASSIVVGGATGNTIYF. In nucleotides, the CDR3 is TGTGCCAGTAGTATAGTTGTGGGGGGAGCGACTGGAAACACCATATATTTT.

The gene calls are TRBV6-6 and TRBJ1-1; 12 bases agree with TRBD1. Germline CDR1 reads MNHNY; CDR2 reads SVGAGI (reference sequence). The CDR3 spans 16 residues. The ends lost 6 bases at V and 6 bases at J; junction bases unmatched: 11. CDR3 in amino acids: CASRPGTGGVVAEAFF. As DNA, the CDR3 is TGTGCCAGCAGACCCGGGACAGGGGGCGTCGTCGCTGAAGCTTTCTTT.

The chain joins TRBV6-5 to TRBJ1-1, with 7 bases fitting TRBD1. Germline V gene sequence: CDR1 MNHEY, CDR2 SVGAGI. The CDR3 spans 16 residues. With 4 bases clipped from V and 3 bases from J, the junction kept 11 bases outside the gene matches. The CDR3 sequence: CASSSDRAVMDTEAFF. The CDR3 DNA reads as TGTGCCAGCAGTTCAGACAGGGCTGTGATGGACACTGAAGCTTTCTTT.

The chain couples TRBV12-5 to TRBJ1-2; D remains ambiguous. This CDR3 is built from 19 residues. Germline V gene sequence: CDR1 LGHNT, CDR2 FRNRAP. V lost 0 bases and J 4 bases, leaving 24 bases between the germline ends. The CDR3: CASGLVRQNRRGYFYGYTF. In DNA, the CDR3 is TGTGCTAGTGGTTTGGTACGGCAAAACCGCCGGGGATATTTCTATGGCTACACCTTC.